The 16 T cell receptor beta chains below were found in one sample sequenced in a study of blood T cell repertoires in COVID-19. TCRdb keeps only in-frame clones here, not all; method: immunoSEQ multiplex PCR. The data contain under 140,000 clones, 85% to 90% of them singletons. The sample taken for sequencing was peripheral blood. The source is a woman between 50 and 59 years old with acute or convalescent COVID-19.

This clone turned up a few times. The chain has TRBV11-2 and TRBJ1-6; D remains ambiguous. The ends were cut back, 0 bases at V and 12 bases at J, with 15 bases in the middle. CDR1 SGHAT and CDR2 FQNNGV come from the germline V gene. This CDR3 has 15 residues. The DNA of the CDR3 is TGTGCCAGCAGCTTAGATATGGCGGAAGGCCAACCCCTCCACTTT. It yields the protein CASSLDMAEGQPLHF.

V usage is TRBV28 and J usage is TRBJ2-7; 8 bases are shared with TRBD2. This CDR3 is built from 15 residues. The germline V gene has CDR1 MDHEN and CDR2 SYDVKM. Unmatched junction bases numbered 4, after V lost 2 bases and J lost 1 base. CDR3 DNA sequence: TGTGCCAGCAGTTTACGCGGGAGGCCTTCCTACGAGCAGTACTTC. Its protein is CASSLRGRPSYEQYF.

The chain joins TRBV29-1 to TRBJ2-7, with 9 bases lining up with TRBD2. CDR3 length equals 15 residues. Germline assignment: CDR1 SQVTM and CDR2 ANQGSEA. Trimming took 4 bases from V and 8 from J; bases not matched to a gene: 15. DNA for the CDR3: TGCAGCGTTGGGTCGGTTGCGGGAGGGTTTATAAAGCAGTACTTC. Amino acids: CSVGSVAGGFIKQYF.

The J gene is TRBJ1-1, the V gene TRBV29-1; 10 nucleotides agree with TRBD1. Unmatched junction bases numbered 6, after V lost 2 bases and J lost 6 bases. Germline V lookup: CDR1 SQVTM, CDR2 ANQGSEA. This CDR3 has 14 residues. CDR3 nucleotides: TGCAGCGTTGAAAGGGACAGGGGTCTGGCTGAAGCTTTCTTT. This encodes CSVERDRGLAEAFF.

This sequence joins TRBV2 and TRBJ2-5, with D possibly being TRBD1 (5 bases). Trimming shortened V by 4 bases and J by 2 bases, and 8 bases separated the two germline ends. Germline lookup yields CDR1 SNHLY and CDR2 FYNNEI. This CDR3 comprises 13 residues. CDR3 region: CASSGNRQETQYF. The CDR3 DNA follows: TGTGCCAGCAGTGGTAACAGGCAAGAGACCCAGTACTTC. The complete variable domain, with remaining parts taken from reference TRBV2 and TRBJ2-5, reads EPEVTQTPSHQVTQMGQEVILRCVPISNHLYFYWYRQILGQKVEFLVSFYNNEISEKSEIFDDQFSVERPDGSNFTLKIRSTKLEDSAMYFCASSGNRQETQYFGPGTRLLVL.

This clone has just one count. The chain has TRBV24-1 and TRBJ2-5, with 14 bases lining up with TRBD2. The CDR3 is made up of 15 amino acids. Trimming removed 4 bases from V and 4 bases from J; junction bases left unmatched: 1. Looked up from germline, CDR1 is KGHDR and CDR2 is SFDVKD. CDR3 bases: TGTGCCACCAGTGACGGGACTAGCGGGAGAGAGACCCAGTACTTC. Translated, it gives CATSDGTSGRETQYF.

The V and J genes are TRBV5-1 and TRBJ2-3; D is ambiguous. Trimming removed 3 bases from V and 2 bases from J, with 22 bases in between. Looked up from germline, CDR1 is SGHRS and CDR2 is YFSETQ. The CDR3 extends over 18 amino acids. CDR3 bases: TGCGCCAGCAGCTCGATGCCTGCCGGTCCTAGAAACACAGATACGCAGTATTTT. It is translated as CASSSMPAGPRNTDTQYF.

The chain employs TRBV11-2 and TRBJ2-5, with 7 bases identical to TRBD2. Germline V gene data show CDR1 as SGHAT and CDR2 as FQNNGV. J was trimmed by 6 bases and V by 1 base; bases with no gene match: 8. This CDR3 is 15 amino acids long. This chain's CDR3 is CASSLGGEGVKTQYF. Written as DNA, the CDR3 is TGTGCCAGCAGCTTAGGGGGGGAGGGCGTGAAGACCCAGTACTTC.

This chain links TRBV28 with TRBJ1-4; D remains unclear. This CDR3 is 15 amino acids long. Trimming removed 8 bases at V and 0 bases at J, with 13 bases between. Germline loops: CDR1 MDHEN, CDR2 SYDVKM. The CDR3 region is CASQAVGPTNEKLFF. DNA for the CDR3: TGTGCCAGCCAGGCCGTTGGGCCAACTAATGAAAAACTGTTTTTT.

The CDR3, as DNA: TGTGCCAGCAGCTTCGGACTGCTGGGGAATGAAAAACTGTTTTTT. Translation gives CASSFGLLGNEKLFF. This chain joins TRBV7-9 and TRBJ1-4; D remains unclear. Trimming shortened V by 3 bases and J by 5 bases, and 13 bases separated the two germline ends. This CDR3 has 15 amino acids. From germline, CDR1 is SEHNR and CDR2 FQNEAQ (reference sequence).

The rearrangement links TRBV18 to TRBJ2-7; 11 bases fit TRBD2. From germline, CDR1 is KGHSH and CDR2 LQKENI. V was pared by 1 base and J by 3 bases, with 5 bases of the junction left unmatched. The CDR3 has 16 amino acids. The CDR3 coding sequence is TGTGCCAGCTCACCACAACTAGCGGGAGAGGTCTACGAGCAGTACTTC. Protein product: CASSPQLAGEVYEQYF. The whole variable domain, filled in from reference TRBV18 and TRBJ2-7, reads NAGVMQNPRHLVRRRGQEARLRCSPMKGHSHVYWYRQLPEEGLKFMVYLQKENIIDESGMPKERFSAEFPKEGPSILRIQQVVRGDSAAYFCASSPQLAGEVYEQYFGPGTRLTVT.

The V call is TRBV5-1, the J call TRBJ2-1, with D maybe TRBD1 (5 bases). The V gene lost 1 base and the J gene lost 2 bases, with 10 bases spanning the gap. Germline-derived CDR1 and CDR2 are SGHRS and YFSETQ. This CDR3 has 15 amino acids. The CDR3 reads CASSLTAGPYNEQFF. CDR3 in DNA: TGCGCCAGCAGCTTGACGGCAGGGCCCTACAATGAGCAGTTCTTC.

The chain combines TRBV6-5 with TRBJ2-1, with 13 nucleotides matching TRBD2. Trimming cost V 2 bases and J 7 bases; bases outside gene matches: 5. This CDR3 spans 16 amino acids. CDR1 and CDR2 from the germline V gene are MNHEY and SVGAGI. For the CDR3, the DNA is TGTGCCAGCAGTTACGGAACTAGCGGGAGGGGAAATGAGCAGTTCTTC. Its translation: CASSYGTSGRGNEQFF.

The chain employs TRBV19 and TRBJ1-5; D call uncertain. Germline CDR1 is LNHDA and CDR2 is SQIVND (reference sequence). This CDR3 comprises 13 residues. Between the trimmed V and J ends, which lost 6 bases and 4 bases, there was a span of 10 bases. CDR3 loop: CASSLRGNQPQHF. As DNA, the CDR3 is TGTGCCAGTAGCCTGCGAGGGAATCAGCCCCAGCATTTT.

The V and J genes are TRBV30 and TRBJ2-1; 7 positions match TRBD2. Germline V CDR1 and CDR2: GTSNPN, SVGIG (reference sequence). The CDR3 covers 13 residues. With V trimmed by 0 bases and J by 10 bases, 6 bases remained unmatched. CDR3 nucleotides: TGTGCCTGGAGTGTACCTAGCGGTAGGGAGCAGTTCTTC. Protein product: CAWSVPSGREQFF.

This clone was seen more than once but under ten times. The V and J genes are TRBV10-1 and TRBJ2-7; 9 nucleotides agree with TRBD2. V lost 2 bases, J lost 4 bases, and 0 bases stayed unmatched. From germline, CDR1 is WNHNN and CDR2 SYGVQD (reference sequence). The CDR3 runs 13 residues. CDR3 sequence reads: CASSETSGYEQYF. The CDR3 DNA is TGCGCCAGCAGTGAGACTAGCGGGTACGAGCAGTACTTC.